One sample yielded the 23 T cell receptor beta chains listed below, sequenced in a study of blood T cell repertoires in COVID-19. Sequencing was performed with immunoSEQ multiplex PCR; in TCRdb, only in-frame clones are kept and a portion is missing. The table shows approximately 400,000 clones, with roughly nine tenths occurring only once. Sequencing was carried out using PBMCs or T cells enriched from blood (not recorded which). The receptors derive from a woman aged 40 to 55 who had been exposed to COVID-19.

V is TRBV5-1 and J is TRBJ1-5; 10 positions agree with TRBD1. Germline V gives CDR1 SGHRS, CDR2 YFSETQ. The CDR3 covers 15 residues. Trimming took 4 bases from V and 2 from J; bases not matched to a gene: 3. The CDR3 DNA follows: TGCGCCAGCAGCGAGACAGGGGGCGGCAATCAGCCCCAGCATTTT. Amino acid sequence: CASSETGGGNQPQHF. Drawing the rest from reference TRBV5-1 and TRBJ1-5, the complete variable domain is KAGVTQTPRYLIKTRGQQVTLSCSPISGHRSVSWYQQTPGQGLQFLFEYFSETQRNKGNFPGRFSGRQFSNSRSEMNVSTLELGDSALYLCASSETGGGNQPQHFGDGTRLSIL.

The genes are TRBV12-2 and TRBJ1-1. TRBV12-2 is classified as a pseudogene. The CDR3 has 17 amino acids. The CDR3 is CASRLAMVLGECTEAFF. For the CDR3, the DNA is TGTGCAAGTCGCTTGGCGATGGTTTTGGGAGAGTGCACTGAAGCTTTCTTT.

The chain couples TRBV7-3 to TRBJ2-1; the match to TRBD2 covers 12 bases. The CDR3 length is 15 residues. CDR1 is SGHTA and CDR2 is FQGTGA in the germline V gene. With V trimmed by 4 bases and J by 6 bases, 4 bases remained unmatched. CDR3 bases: TGTGCCAGCAGCTCCCGACTAGCGGGGGCCAATGAGCAGTTCTTC. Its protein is CASSSRLAGANEQFF.

CDR3 sequence (DNA): TGTGCCAGCTCTCCGCCGGGGTACGGTGGCTACACCTTC. The encoded protein is CASSPPGYGGYTF. The chain has TRBV18 and TRBJ1-2; D uncertain. The CDR3 runs 13 residues. The V gene's germline CDR1 is KGHSH and CDR2 LQKENI. V shed 6 bases and J shed 7 bases, with 15 bases lying between them. The whole variable domain, filled in from reference TRBV18 and TRBJ1-2, reads NAGVMQNPRHLVRRRGQEARLRCSPMKGHSHVYWYRQLPEEGLKFMVYLQKENIIDESGMPKERFSAEFPKEGPSILRIQQVVRGDSAAYFCASSPPGYGGYTFGSGTRLTVV.

The CDR3 loop reads CASSPDREYGYTF. The CDR3 region has the DNA TGTGCCAGCAGTCCGGACAGGGAGTATGGCTACACCTTC. V is TRBV5-4 and J is TRBJ1-2; 8 positions agree with TRBD1. This CDR3 spans 13 amino acids. CDR1 and CDR2 from the germline V gene are SGHNT and YYREEE (reference sequence). V shed 5 bases and J 5 bases; nucleotides not matched to a gene: 5.

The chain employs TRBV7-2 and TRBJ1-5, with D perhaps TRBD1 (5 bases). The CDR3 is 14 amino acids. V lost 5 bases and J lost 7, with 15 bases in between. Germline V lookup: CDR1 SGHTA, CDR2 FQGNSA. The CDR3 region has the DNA TGTGCCAGCAGCACACGTCAGGGTAACCAGCCCCAGCATTTT. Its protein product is CASSTRQGNQPQHF. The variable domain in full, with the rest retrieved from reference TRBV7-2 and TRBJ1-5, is GAGVSQSPSNKVTEKGKDVELRCDPISGHTALYWYRQSLGQGLEFLIYFQGNSAPDKSGLPSDRFSAERTGGSVSTLTIQRTQQEDSAVYLCASSTRQGNQPQHFGDGTRLSIL.

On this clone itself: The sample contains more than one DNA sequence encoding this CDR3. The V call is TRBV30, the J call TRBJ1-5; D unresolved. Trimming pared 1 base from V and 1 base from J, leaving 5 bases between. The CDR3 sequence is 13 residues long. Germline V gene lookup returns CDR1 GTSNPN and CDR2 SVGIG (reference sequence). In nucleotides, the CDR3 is TGTGCCTGGAGTGGCCAGAGCAATCAGCCCCAGCATTTT. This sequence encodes CAWSGQSNQPQHF.

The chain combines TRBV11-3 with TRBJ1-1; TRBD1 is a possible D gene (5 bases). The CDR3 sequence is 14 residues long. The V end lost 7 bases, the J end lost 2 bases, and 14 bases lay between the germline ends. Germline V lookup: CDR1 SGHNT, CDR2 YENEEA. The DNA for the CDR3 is TGTGCCAGCACCAAGGGGCAGGGAAACACTGAAGCTTTCTTT. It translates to CASTKGQGNTEAFF.

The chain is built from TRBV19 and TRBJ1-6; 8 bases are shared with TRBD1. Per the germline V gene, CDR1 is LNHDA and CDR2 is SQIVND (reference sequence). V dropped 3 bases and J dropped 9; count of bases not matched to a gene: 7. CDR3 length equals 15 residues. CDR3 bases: TGTGCCAGTAGTATGGACAGGGCTCCTAGTTCACCCCTCCACTTT. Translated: CASSMDRAPSSPLHF.

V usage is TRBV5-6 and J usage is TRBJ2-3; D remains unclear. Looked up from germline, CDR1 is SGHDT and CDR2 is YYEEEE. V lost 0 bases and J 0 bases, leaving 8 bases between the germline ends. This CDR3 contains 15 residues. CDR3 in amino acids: CASSLVGGSTDTQYF. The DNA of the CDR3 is TGTGCCAGCAGCTTGGTAGGCGGCAGCACAGATACGCAGTATTTT.

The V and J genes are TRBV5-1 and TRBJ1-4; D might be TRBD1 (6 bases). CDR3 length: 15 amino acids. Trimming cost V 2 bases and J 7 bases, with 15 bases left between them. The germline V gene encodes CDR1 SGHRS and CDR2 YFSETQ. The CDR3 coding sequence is TGCGCCAGCAGCTTAGGTCTGGGGGCTGGTGAAAAACTGTTTTTT. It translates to CASSLGLGAGEKLFF.

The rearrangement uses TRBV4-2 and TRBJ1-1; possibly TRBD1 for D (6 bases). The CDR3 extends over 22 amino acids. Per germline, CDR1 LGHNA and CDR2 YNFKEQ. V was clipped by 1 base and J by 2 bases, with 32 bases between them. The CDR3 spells CASSQGRPGTGRYVGRNTEAFF. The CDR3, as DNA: TGTGCCAGCAGCCAAGGAAGACCGGGAACAGGGCGGTACGTGGGTCGCAACACTGAAGCTTTCTTT.

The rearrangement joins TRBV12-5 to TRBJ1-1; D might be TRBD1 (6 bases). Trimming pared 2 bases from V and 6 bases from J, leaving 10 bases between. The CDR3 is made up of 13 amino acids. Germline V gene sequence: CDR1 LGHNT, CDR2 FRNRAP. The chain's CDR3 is CASGLRGASEAFF. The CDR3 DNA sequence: TGTGCTAGTGGTTTGCGGGGGGCTTCTGAAGCTTTCTTT.

The CDR3 protein is CASRESGRGHTNYGYTF. The CDR3 bases are TGTGCCAGCAGGGAAAGTGGTCGGGGACACACTAACTATGGCTACACCTTC. This chain uses TRBV5-6 with TRBJ1-2; a possible D gene is TRBD1 (6 bases). The germline V gene has CDR1 SGHDT and CDR2 YYEEEE. CDR3 size: 17 residues. Between the trimmed V and J ends, which lost 5 bases and 0 bases, there was a span of 20 bases.

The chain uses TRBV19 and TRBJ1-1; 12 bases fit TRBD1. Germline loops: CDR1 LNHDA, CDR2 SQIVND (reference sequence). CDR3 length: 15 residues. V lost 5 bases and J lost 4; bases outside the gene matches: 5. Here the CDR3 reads CASSPRGQGATEAFF. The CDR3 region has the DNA TGTGCCAGTAGTCCAAGGGGACAGGGGGCCACTGAAGCTTTCTTT.

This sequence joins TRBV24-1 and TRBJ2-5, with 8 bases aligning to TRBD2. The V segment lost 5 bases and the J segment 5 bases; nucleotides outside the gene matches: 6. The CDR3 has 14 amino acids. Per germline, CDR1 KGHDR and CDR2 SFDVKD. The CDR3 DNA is TGTGCCACCAGTGGGTCGGGGGGGCCGGAGACCCAGTACTTC. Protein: CATSGSGGPETQYF.

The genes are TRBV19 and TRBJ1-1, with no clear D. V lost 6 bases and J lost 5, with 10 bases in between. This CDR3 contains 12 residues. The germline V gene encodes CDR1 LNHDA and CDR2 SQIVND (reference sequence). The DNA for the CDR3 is TGTGCCAGTAGCACCAGGATGACTGAAGCTTTCTTT. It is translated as CASSTRMTEAFF.

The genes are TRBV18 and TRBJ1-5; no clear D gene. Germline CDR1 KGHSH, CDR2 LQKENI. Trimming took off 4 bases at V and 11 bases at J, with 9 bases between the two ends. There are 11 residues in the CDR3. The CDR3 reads CASSLGESQHF. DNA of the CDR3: TGTGCCAGCTCACTGGGAGAGTCCCAGCATTTT.

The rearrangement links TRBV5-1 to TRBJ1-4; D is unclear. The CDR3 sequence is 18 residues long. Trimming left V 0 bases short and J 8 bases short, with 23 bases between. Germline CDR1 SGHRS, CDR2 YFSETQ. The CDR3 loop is CASSLEGPVQPRREKLFF. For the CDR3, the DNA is TGCGCCAGCAGCTTGGAAGGGCCTGTACAACCCAGGAGGGAAAAACTGTTTTTT. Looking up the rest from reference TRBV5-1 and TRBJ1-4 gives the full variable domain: KAGVTQTPRYLIKTRGQQVTLSCSPISGHRSVSWYQQTPGQGLQFLFEYFSETQRNKGNFPGRFSGRQFSNSRSEMNVSTLELGDSALYLCASSLEGPVQPRREKLFFGSGTQLSVL.

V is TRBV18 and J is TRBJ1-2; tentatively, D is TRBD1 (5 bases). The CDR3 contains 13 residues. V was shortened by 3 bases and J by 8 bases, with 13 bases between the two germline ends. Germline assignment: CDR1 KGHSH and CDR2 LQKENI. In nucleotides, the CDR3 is TGTGCCAGCTCACCTGGGGGAGGTCAAGGCTACACCTTC. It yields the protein CASSPGGGQGYTF.

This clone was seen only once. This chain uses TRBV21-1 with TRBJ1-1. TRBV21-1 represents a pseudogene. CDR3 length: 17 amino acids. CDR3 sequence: CASSKARAGLLNTEAFF. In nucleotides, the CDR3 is TGTGCCAGCAGCAAAGCTCGGGCGGGACTTCTGAACACTGAAGCTTTCTTT.

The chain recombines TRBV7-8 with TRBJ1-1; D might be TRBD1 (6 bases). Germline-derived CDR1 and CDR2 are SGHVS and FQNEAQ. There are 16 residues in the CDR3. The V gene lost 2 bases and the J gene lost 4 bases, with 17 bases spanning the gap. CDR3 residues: CASSLLGGMSPTEAFF. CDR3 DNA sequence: TGTGCCAGCAGCTTACTAGGGGGAATGTCCCCCACTGAAGCTTTCTTT.

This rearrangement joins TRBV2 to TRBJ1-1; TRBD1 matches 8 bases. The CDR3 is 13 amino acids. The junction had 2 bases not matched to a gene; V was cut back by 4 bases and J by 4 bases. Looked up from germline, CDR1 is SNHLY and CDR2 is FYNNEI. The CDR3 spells CASSVDRATEAFF. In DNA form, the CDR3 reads TGTGCCAGCAGTGTGGACAGGGCCACTGAAGCTTTCTTT.